This TCR beta chain appears in the sequencing data of a study of response to subunit inactivated influenza vaccine. Study-level results: The authors offered the suggestion that each seasonal influenza vaccination recruits few new T cells.

The germline V gene encodes CDR1 MNHNS and CDR2 SASEGT. Germline trimming cut 6 bases from V and 5 bases from J; bases unmatched to any gene: 12. The length of the CDR3 is 16 residues. TCRdb reprocessed the RT-PCR reads via MiXCR and lists one record per CDR3 protein. Seen here are 560,000 or so distinct CDR3 sequences, approximately 7.6% observed once, and the top ten hold over 10%. This clonotype was counted only a few times. Its matching antigen is unknown. The source is a man aged 45 to 70 who received an inactivated influenza vaccine. Source: PBMCs from blood, taken about 24 months after vaccination. V usage is TRBV6-1 and J usage is TRBJ2-3; 9 nucleotides agree with TRBD2. The CDR3 loop reads CASSLSGGGAVDTQYF. The CDR3 DNA sequence: TGTGCCAGCAGCCTTTCTGGCGGGGGGGCCGTAGATACGCAGTATTTT.